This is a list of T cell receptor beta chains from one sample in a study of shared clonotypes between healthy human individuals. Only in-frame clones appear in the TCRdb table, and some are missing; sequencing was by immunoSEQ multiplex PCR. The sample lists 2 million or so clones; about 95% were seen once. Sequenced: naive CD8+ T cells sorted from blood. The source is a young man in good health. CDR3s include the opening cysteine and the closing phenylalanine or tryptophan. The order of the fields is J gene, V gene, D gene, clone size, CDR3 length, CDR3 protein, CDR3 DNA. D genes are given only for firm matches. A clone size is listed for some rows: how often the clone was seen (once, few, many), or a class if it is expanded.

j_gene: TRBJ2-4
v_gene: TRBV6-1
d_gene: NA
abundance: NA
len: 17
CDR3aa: CASSERGVSPGKNIQYF
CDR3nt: TGTGCCAGCAGTGAACGAGGGGTTAGCCCCGGCAAAAACATTCAGTACTTC

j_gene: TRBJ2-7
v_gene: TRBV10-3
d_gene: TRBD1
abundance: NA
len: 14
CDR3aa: CAISDWTGGDEQYF
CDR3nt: TGTGCCATCAGTGATTGGACAGGGGGCGACGAGCAGTACTTC

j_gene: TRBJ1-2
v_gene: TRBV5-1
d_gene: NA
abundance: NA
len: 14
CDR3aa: CASSFSQGGYGYTF
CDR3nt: TGCGCCAGCAGCTTCTCACAGGGAGGCTATGGCTACACCTTC

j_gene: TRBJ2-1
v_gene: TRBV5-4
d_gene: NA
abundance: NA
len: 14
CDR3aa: CASSLSGSLNEQFF
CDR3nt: TGTGCCAGCAGCTTGTCAGGGAGCCTTAATGAGCAGTTCTTC

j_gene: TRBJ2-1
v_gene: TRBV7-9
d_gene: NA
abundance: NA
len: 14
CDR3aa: CASSLALVNNEQFF
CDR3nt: TGTGCCAGCAGCTTAGCGCTGGTGAACAATGAGCAGTTCTTC

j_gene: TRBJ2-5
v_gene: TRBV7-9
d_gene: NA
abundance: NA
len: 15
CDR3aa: CASSSSHSFQETQYF
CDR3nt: TGTGCCAGCAGCTCTAGCCACAGTTTCCAAGAGACCCAGTACTTC

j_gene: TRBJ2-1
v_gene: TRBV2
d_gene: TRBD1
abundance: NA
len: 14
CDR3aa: CASSPGQGYNEQFF
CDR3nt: TGTGCCAGCAGTCCGGGACAGGGGTACAATGAGCAGTTCTTC

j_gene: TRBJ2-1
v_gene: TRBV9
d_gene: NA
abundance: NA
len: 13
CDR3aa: CASSGIGGLEQFF
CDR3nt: TGTGCCAGCAGCGGGATTGGGGGGCTAGAGCAGTTCTTC

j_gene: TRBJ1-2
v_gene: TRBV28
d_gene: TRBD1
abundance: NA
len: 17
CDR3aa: CASTIGFRDSDYYGYTF
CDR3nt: TGTGCCAGCACTATAGGGTTCCGGGACAGCGATTACTATGGCTACACCTTC

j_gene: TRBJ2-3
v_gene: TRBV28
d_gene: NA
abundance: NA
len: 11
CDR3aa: CASSFGDTQYF
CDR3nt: TGTGCCAGCAGTTTCGGGGATACGCAGTATTTT

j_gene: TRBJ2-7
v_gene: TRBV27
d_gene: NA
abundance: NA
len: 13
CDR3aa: CASSLVGVYEQYF
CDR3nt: TGTGCCAGCAGTTTAGTGGGCGTCTACGAGCAGTACTTC

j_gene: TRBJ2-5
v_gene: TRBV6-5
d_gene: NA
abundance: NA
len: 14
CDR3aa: CASRTTGEQETQYF
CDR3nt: TGTGCCAGCCGAACGACGGGGGAACAAGAGACCCAGTACTTC

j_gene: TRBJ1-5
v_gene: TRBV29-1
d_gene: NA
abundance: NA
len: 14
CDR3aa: CSVLTGNSNQPQHF
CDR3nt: TGCAGCGTTTTAACAGGGAATAGCAATCAGCCCCAGCATTTT

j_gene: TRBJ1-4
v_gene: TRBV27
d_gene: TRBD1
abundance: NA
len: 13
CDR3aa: CASSLDREGKLFF
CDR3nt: TGTGCCAGCAGTTTGGACAGGGAAGGAAAACTGTTTTTT

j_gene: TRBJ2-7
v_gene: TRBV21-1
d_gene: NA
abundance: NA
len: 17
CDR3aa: CASSKARGEKPEYEQYF
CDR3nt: TGTGCCAGCAGCAAAGCTAGAGGGGAGAAACCCGAATACGAGCAGTACTTC

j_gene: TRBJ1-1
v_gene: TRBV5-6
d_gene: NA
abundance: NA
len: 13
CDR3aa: CASSLGMNTEAFF
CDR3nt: TGTGCCAGCAGCTTGGGCATGAACACTGAAGCTTTCTTT

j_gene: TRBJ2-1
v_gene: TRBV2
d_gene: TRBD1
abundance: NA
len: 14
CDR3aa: CASRTGDEDNEQFF
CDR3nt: TGTGCCAGCAGAACAGGGGACGAGGACAATGAGCAGTTCTTC

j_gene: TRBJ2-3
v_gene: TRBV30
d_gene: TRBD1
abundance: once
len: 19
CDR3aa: CAWSGLNPGQGMSTDTQYF
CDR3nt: TGTGCCTGGAGTGGGTTGAACCCGGGACAGGGGATGAGCACAGATACGCAGTATTTT

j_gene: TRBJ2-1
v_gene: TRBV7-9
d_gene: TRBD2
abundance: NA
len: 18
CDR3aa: CASSHPVVGLAGELEQFF
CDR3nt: TGTGCCAGCAGCCACCCTGTCGTAGGACTAGCGGGAGAATTAGAGCAGTTCTTC

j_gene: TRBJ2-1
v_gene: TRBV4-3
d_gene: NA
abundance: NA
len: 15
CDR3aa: CASSPHDSSGNEQFF
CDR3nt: TGCGCCAGCAGCCCACATGACAGTTCGGGGAATGAGCAGTTCTTC

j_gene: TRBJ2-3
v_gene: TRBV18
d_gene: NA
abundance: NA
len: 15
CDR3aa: CASSPRARTTDTQYF
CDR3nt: TGTGCCAGCTCACCAAGGGCCAGGACCACAGATACGCAGTATTTT

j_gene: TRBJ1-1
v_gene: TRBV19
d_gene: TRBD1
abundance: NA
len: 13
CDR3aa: CASSMGTVTEAFF
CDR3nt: TGTGCCAGTAGTATGGGGACAGTCACTGAAGCTTTCTTT

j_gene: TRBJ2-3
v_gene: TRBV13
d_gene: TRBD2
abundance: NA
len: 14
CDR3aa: CASSSAGLADTQYF
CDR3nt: TGTGCCAGCAGCTCGGCGGGACTAGCAGATACGCAGTATTTT

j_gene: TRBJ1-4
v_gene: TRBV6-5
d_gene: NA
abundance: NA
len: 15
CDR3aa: CASSYSRGGSEKLFF
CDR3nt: TGTGCCAGCAGTTACTCGAGAGGGGGGAGTGAAAAACTGTTTTTT

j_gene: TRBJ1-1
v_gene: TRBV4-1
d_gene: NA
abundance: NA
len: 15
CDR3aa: CASSQIGGVETEAFF
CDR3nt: TGCGCCAGCAGCCAAATTGGGGGAGTAGAAACTGAAGCTTTCTTT

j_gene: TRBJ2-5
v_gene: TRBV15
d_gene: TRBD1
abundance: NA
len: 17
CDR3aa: CATSRELGQWSEETQYF
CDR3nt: TGTGCCACCAGCAGAGAATTGGGACAGTGGAGTGAAGAGACCCAGTACTTC

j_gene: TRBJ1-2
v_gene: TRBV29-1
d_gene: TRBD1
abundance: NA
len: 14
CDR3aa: CSVETGQGGYGYTF
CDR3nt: TGCAGCGTTGAGACGGGACAGGGAGGCTATGGCTACACCTTC

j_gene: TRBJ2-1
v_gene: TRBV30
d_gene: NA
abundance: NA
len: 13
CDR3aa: CAWSLPHGDEQFF
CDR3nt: TGTGCCTGGAGCCTACCCCATGGCGATGAGCAGTTCTTC

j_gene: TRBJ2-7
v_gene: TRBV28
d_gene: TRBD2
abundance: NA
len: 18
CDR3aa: CASRPGETSGGARYEQYF
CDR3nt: TGTGCCAGCAGACCAGGCGAGACTAGCGGGGGGGCGAGGTACGAGCAGTACTTC

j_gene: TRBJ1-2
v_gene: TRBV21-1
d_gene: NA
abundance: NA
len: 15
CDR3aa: CASSKKGTGNYGYTF
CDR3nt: TGTGCCAGCAGCAAAAAAGGGACAGGGAACTATGGCTACACCTTC

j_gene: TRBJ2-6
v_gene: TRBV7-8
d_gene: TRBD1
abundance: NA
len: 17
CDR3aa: CASSLGTGPSGANVLTF
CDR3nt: TGTGCCAGCAGCTTGGGGACAGGCCCCTCTGGGGCCAACGTCCTGACTTTC

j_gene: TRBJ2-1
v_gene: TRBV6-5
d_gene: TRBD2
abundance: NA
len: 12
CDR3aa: CASRGEGPEQFF
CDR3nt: TGTGCCAGCCGGGGGGAGGGCCCTGAGCAGTTCTTC

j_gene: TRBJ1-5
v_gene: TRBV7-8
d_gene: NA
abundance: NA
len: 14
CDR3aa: CASRTGDSNQPQHF
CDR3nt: TGTGCCAGCAGGACGGGGGATAGCAATCAGCCCCAGCATTTT

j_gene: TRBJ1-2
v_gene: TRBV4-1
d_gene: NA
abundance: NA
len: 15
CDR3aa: CASSQAQGLNYGYTF
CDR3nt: TGCGCCAGCAGCCAAGCGCAGGGGCTCAACTATGGCTACACCTTC